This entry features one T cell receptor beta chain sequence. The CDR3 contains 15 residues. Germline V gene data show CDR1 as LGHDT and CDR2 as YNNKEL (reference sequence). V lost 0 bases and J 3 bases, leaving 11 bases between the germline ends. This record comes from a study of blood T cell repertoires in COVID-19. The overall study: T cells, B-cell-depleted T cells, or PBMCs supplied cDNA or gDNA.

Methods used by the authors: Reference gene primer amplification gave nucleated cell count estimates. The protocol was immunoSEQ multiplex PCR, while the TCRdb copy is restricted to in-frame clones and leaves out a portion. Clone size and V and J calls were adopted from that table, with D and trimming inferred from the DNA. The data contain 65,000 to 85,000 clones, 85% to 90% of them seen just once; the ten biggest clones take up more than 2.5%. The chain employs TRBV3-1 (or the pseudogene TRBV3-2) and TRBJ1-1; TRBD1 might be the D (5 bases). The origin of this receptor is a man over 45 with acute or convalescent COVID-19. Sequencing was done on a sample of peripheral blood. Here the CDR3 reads CASSQDVQGYTEAFF. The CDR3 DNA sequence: TGTGCCAGCAGCCAAGATGTGCAGGGTTACACTGAAGCTTTCTTT.